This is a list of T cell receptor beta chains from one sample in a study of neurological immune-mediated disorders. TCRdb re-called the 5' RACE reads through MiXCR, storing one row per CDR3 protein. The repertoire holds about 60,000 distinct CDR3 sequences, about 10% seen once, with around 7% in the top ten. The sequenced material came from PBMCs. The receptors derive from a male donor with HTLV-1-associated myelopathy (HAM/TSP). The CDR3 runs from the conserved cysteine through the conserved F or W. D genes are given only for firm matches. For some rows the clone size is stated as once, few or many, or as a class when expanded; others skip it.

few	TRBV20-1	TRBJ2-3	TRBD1	CSARAPTGSSADTQYF	TGCAGTGCTAGAGCCCCGACAGGGAGTAGCGCAGATACGCAGTATTTT
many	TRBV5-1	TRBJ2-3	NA	CASSSREGSDTQYF	TGCGCCAGCAGCTCCCGAGAGGGATCAGATACGCAGTATTTT
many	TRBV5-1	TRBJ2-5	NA	CASSLTSRGLSETQYF	TGCGCCAGCAGCTTGACTAGCAGGGGTCTTTCAGAGACCCAGTACTTC
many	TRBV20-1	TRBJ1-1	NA	CSASRYAEAFF	TGCAGTGCTAGCAGGTACGCTGAAGCTTTCTTT
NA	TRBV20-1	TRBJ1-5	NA	CSAQLPGNNQPQDF	TGCAGTGCTCAGCTTCCTGGTAACAATCAGCCCCAGGATTTT
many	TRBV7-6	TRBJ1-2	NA	CASSPSQGLTLHNGYTF	TGTGCCAGCAGCCCCAGTCAGGGGTTAACATTACATAATGGCTACACCTTC
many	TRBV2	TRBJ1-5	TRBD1	CASSDRGGPAHQPQHF	TGTGCCAGCAGTGACAGGGGGGGACCGGCCCATCAGCCCCAGCATTTT
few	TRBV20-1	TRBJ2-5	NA	CSATLLDGETQYF	TGCAGTGCAACTCTTCTAGACGGGGAGACCCAGTACTTC
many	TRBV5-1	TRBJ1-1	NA	CASDPGSGTEAFF	TGCGCCAGCGATCCAGGGTCGGGCACTGAAGCTTTCTTT
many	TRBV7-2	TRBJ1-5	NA	CASSLDLWGQPQHF	TGTGCCAGCAGCTTAGACCTTTGGGGCCAGCCCCAGCATTTT
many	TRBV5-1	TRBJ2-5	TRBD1	CASSWGTGEETQYF	TGCGCCAGCAGCTGGGGGACAGGGGAGGAGACCCAGTACTTC
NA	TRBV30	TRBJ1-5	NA	CAWSAGTQPQHF	TGTGCCTGGAGTGCAGGGACTCAGCCCCAGCATTTT
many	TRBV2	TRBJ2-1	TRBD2	CASSTAGAVYNEQFF	TGTGCCAGCAGTACAGCGGGGGCCGTATACAATGAGCAGTTCTTC
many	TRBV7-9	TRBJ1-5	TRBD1	CASSSGQGLLRNQPQHF	TGTGCCAGCAGCTCGGGACAGGGGTTGCTGAGAAATCAGCCCCAGCATTTT
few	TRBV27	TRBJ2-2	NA	CASSLARQYTGELFF	TGTGCCAGCAGTTTGGCGAGACAGTACACCGGGGAGCTGTTTTTT
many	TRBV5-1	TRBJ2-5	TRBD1	CASSLTGGWETQYF	TGCGCCAGCAGCTTGACAGGGGGCTGGGAGACCCAGTACTTC
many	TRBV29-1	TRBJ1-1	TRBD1	CSFKTGGLTEAFF	TGCAGCTTTAAGACAGGGGGCCTCACTGAAGCTTTCTTT
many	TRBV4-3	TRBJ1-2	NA	CASSQDKNYGYTF	TGCGCCAGCAGCCAAGATAAGAACTATGGCTACACCTTC
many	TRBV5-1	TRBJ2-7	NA	CASSLVAITTTNAAHYEQYF	TGCGCCAGCAGCTTGGTCGCCATAACCACAACAAACGCGGCCCACTACGAGCAGTACTTC
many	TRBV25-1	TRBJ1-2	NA	CASSEIGTMAESYGYTF	TGTGCCAGCAGTGAAATTGGGACGATGGCCGAAAGTTATGGCTACACCTTC
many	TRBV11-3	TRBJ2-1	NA	CASSLVRPSEQFF	TGTGCCAGCAGCTTAGTTCGTCCTAGCGAGCAGTTCTTC
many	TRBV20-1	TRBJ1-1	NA	CSARSWIGTEAFF	TGCAGTGCTAGAAGCTGGATAGGCACTGAAGCTTTCTTT
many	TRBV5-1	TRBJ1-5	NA	CASSWQPGQPQHF	TGCGCCAGCAGCTGGCAGCCGGGTCAGCCCCAGCATTTT
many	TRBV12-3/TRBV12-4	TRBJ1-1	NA	CASTDVGFEAFF	TGTGCCAGCACCGACGTGGGGTTTGAAGCTTTCTTT
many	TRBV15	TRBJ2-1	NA	CATSRVGESNEQFF	TGTGCCACCAGCAGAGTTGGGGAGAGCAATGAGCAGTTCTTC
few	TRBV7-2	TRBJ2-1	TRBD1	CASSPRDRVFDYEQFF	TGTGCCAGCAGCCCCCGGGACAGGGTATTCGACTATGAGCAGTTCTTC
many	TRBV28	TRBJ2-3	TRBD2	CASSRWTSGVTDTQYF	TGTGCCAGCAGTAGGTGGACTAGCGGGGTCACAGATACGCAGTATTTT
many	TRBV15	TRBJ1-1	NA	CATSRVPIRTIRGNTEAFF	TGTGCCACCAGCAGAGTTCCCATCCGGACGATCAGGGGGAACACTGAAGCTTTCTTT
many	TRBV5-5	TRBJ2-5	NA	CASSLPGQETQYF	TGTGCCAGCAGCTTGCCCGGCCAAGAGACCCAGTACTTC
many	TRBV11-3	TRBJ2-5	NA	CASSLTWGVQETQYF	TGTGCCAGCAGCTTGACCTGGGGGGTACAAGAGACCCAGTACTTC
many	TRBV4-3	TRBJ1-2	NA	CASSQVYPTGAPFGHTF	TGCGCCAGCAGCCAAGTATACCCTACGGGAGCCCCCTTTGGACACACCTTC
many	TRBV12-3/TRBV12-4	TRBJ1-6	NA	CASSLSAGNFNSPLHF	TGTGCCAGCAGTTTAAGCGCAGGGAACTTTAATTCACCCCTCCACTTT
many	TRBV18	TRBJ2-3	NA	CASSPQSGDTQYF	TGTGCCAGCTCACCCCAAAGTGGAGATACGCAGTATTTT
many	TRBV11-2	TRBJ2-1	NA	CASSLVVWGSSYNEQFF	TGTGCCAGCAGCTTAGTGGTGTGGGGAAGCTCCTACAATGAGCAGTTCTTC
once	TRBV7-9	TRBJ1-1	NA	CASSSGQKAFF	TGTGCCAGCAGCTCAGGACAGAAAGCTTTCTTT
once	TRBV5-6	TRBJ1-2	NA	CASSLSANNGYTF	TGTGCCAGCAGCTTGAGCGCCAACAATGGCTACACCTTC
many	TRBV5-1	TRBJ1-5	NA	CASSLGSGGQPQHF	TGCGCCAGCAGCTTGGGATCGGGAGGTCAGCCCCAGCATTTT
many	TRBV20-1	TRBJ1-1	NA	CSAPNARSTEAFF	TGCAGTGCTCCTAATGCGAGGAGCACTGAAGCTTTCTTT
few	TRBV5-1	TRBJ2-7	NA	CASSLNLPDSEQYF	TGCGCCAGCAGCTTAAACTTACCCGACAGCGAGCAGTACTTC
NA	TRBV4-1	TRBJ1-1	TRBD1	CASSLRQGKAFF	TGCGCCAGCAGCCTTCGACAGGGGAAGGCTTTCTTT
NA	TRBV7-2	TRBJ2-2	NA	CASSLAPRLARGLNTGEMFF	TGTGCCAGCAGCTTAGCCCCACGACTAGCGAGGGGGCTTAACACCGGGGAGATGTTTTTT
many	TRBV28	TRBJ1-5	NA	CASSPGRVWSNQPQHF	TGTGCCAGCAGTCCGGGCCGGGTGTGGAGCAATCAGCCCCAGCATTTT
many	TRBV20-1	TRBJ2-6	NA	CSAVTREPGANVLTF	TGCAGTGCTGTCACGCGGGAACCTGGGGCCAACGTCCTGACTTTC
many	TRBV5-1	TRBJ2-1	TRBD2	CASKSGGAVEQFF	TGCGCCAGCAAAAGCGGGGGGGCCGTTGAGCAGTTCTTC
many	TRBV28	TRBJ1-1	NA	CASSLQGDKAFF	TGTGCCAGCAGCCTTCAGGGCGATAAAGCTTTCTTT